This T cell receptor (beta chain) was observed in a study of technical replicates of blood from a handful of donors. Generated by immunoSEQ multiplex PCR, the TCRdb table keeps only in-frame clones and is missing some. The data contain about 84,000 clones, about 90% of them singletons. V was trimmed by 3 bases and J by 8 bases, leaving 17 bases between them. Germline V CDR1 and CDR2: SGDLS, YYNGEE. This CDR3 has 14 residues. This sequence was found in a human donor in good health. The chain couples TRBV9 to TRBJ1-2; D unresolved. Specimen: T cells isolated from PBMCs. The CDR3 coding sequence is TGTGCCAGCAGCGGGCCCCGGGAATCGCAAGGCTACACCTTC. It codes for CASSGPRESQGYTF.